Below, 6 T cell receptor beta chains from the same sample are listed, as sequenced in a study of blood T cell repertoires in COVID-19. Libraries were prepared by immunoSEQ multiplex PCR; TCRdb keeps only in-frame clonotypes and omits some of them. Here the sample spans 180,000 or so clones, roughly 76% being singletons. The sequenced sample was peripheral blood. The receptors here all came from a woman in her thirties or forties with COVID-19, enrolled during active disease.

This clone was detected a few times. This chain uses TRBV6-5 with TRBJ2-7; D is ambiguous. The CDR3 covers 14 residues. Germline lookup yields CDR1 MNHEY and CDR2 SVGAGI. V was cut by 8 bases and J by 0 bases, with 14 bases left in between. The CDR3 region is CASQTYSTSYEQYF. The CDR3 DNA sequence: TGTGCCAGCCAGACCTACAGTACCTCCTACGAGCAGTACTTC.

V is TRBV19 and J is TRBJ2-1; D possibly corresponds to TRBD1 (6 bases). Per germline, CDR1 LNHDA and CDR2 SQIVND (reference sequence). The CDR3 contains 12 residues. The V gene lost 6 bases and the J gene lost 9 bases, with 12 bases spanning the gap. CDR3 DNA: TGTGCCAGTAGGACAGGCTATGGTGAGCAGTTCTTC. It codes for CASRTGYGEQFF.

The gene calls are TRBV18 and TRBJ1-2; D may be TRBD1 (5 bases). V gave up 3 bases and J gave up 2 bases, with 16 bases separating them. The CDR3 has 16 amino acids. CDR1 KGHSH and CDR2 LQKENI come from the germline V gene. The CDR3 region has the DNA TGTGCCAGCTCACCGGACAACTTGGGGGGAAACTATGGCTACACCTTC. Translation: CASSPDNLGGNYGYTF.

The rearrangement links TRBV7-6 to TRBJ2-2; 9 bases align to TRBD1. V shed 1 base, J shed 7 bases, and the junction held 10 bases outside the gene matches. Looked up from germline, CDR1 is SGHVS and CDR2 is FNYEAQ. The CDR3 is 17 amino acids. The CDR3 DNA reads TGTGCCAGCAGCTTAGTGGCCGGGACAGGGTACGGCGGGGAGCTGTTTTTT. It is translated as CASSLVAGTGYGGELFF.

The CDR3 sequence: CAINANRDGYTF. The CDR3 DNA follows: TGTGCCATCAATGCAAACAGGGATGGCTACACCTTC. The V call is TRBV10-3, the J call TRBJ1-2; tentative D call: TRBD1 (6 bases). V lost 7 bases, J lost 6 bases, and 12 bases lay in between. The CDR3 runs 12 residues. The germline V gene has CDR1 ENHRY and CDR2 SYGVKD.

The chain combines TRBV18 with TRBJ1-1; tentative D call: TRBD1 (5 bases). Germline loops: CDR1 KGHSH, CDR2 LQKENI. Trimming removed 0 bases from V and 5 bases from J, with 10 bases in between. The CDR3 is made up of 14 amino acids. For the CDR3, the DNA is TGTGCCAGCTCACCACCGTCAGGGCAAACTGAAGCTTTCTTT. Translating gives CASSPPSGQTEAFF. Based on the CDR3 plus reference TRBV18 and TRBJ1-1, the full variable domain is NAGVMQNPRHLVRRRGQEARLRCSPMKGHSHVYWYRQLPEEGLKFMVYLQKENIIDESGMPKERFSAEFPKEGPSILRIQQVVRGDSAAYFCASSPPSGQTEAFFGQGTRLTVV.